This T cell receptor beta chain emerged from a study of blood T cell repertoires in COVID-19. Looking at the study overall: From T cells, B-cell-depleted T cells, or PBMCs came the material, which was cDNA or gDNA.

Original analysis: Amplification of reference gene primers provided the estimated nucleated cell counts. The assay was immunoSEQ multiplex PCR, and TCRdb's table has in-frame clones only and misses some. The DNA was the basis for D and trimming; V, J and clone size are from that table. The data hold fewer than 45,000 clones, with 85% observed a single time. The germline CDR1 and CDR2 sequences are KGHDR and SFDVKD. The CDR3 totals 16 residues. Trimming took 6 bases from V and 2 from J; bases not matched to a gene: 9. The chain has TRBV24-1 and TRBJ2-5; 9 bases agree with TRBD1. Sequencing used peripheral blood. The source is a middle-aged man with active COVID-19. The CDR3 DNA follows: TGTGCCACCAGTTATCCCTCCGGGACAGGGCAAGAGACCCAGTACTTC. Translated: CATSYPSGTGQETQYF.